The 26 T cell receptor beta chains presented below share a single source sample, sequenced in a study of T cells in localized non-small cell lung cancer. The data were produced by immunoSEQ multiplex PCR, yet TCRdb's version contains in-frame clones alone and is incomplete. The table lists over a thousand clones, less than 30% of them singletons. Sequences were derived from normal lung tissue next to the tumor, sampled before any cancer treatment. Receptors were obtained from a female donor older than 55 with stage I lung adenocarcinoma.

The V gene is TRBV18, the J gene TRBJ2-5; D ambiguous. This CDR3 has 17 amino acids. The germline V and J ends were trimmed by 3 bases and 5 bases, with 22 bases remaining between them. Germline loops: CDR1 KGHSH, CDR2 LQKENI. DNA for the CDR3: TGTGCCAGCTCACCCACCCGAACCAGGCACGGCCTGGAGACCCAGTACTTC. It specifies CASSPTRTRHGLETQYF.

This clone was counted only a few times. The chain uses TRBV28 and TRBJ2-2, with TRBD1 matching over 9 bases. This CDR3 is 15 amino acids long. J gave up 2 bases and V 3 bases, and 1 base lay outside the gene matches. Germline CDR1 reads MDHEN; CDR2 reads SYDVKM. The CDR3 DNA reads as TGTGCCAGCAGTTTGACAGGGGGTAACACCGGGGAGCTGTTTTTT. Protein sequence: CASSLTGGNTGELFF.

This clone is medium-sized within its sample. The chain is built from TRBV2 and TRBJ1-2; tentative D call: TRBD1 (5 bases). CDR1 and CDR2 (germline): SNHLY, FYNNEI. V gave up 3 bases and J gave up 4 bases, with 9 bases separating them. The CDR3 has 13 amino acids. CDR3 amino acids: CASSDKTVYGYTF. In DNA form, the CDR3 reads TGTGCCAGCAGTGATAAGACAGTCTATGGCTACACCTTC.

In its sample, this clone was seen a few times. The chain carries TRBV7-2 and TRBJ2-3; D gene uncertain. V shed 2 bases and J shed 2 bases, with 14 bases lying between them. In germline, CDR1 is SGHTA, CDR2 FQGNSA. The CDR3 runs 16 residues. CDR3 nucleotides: TGTGCCAGCAGCTTAACGGCGAGTTTTAACACAGATACGCAGTATTTT. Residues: CASSLTASFNTDTQYF.

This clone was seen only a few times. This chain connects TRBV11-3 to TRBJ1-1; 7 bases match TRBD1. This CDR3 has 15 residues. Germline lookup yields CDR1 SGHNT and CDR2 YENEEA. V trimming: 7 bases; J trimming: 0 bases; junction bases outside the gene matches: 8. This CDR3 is CASTKGARMNTEAFF. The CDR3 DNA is TGTGCCAGCACCAAGGGGGCGAGAATGAACACTGAAGCTTTCTTT.

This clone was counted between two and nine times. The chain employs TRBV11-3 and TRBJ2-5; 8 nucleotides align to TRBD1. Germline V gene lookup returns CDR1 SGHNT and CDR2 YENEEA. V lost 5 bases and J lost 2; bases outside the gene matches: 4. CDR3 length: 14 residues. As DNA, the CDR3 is TGTGCCAGCAGCGTGGGACAGGCACAAGAGACCCAGTACTTC. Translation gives CASSVGQAQETQYF.

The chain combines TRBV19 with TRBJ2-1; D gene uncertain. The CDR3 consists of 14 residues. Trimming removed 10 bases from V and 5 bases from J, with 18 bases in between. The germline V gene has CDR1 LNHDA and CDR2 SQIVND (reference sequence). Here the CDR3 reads CATLQVGRHNEQFF. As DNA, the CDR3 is TGTGCCACCCTGCAGGTCGGGCGACACAATGAGCAGTTCTTC.

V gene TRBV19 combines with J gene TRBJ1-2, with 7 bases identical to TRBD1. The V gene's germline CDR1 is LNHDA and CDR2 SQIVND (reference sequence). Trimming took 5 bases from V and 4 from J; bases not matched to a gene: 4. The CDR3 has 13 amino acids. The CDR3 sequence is CASSVQGGYGYTF. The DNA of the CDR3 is TGTGCCAGTAGTGTCCAGGGGGGCTATGGCTACACCTTC. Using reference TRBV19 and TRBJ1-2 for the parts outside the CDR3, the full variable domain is DGGITQSPKYLFRKEGQNVTLSCEQNLNHDAMYWYRQDPGQGLRLIYYSQIVNDFQKGDIAEGYSVSREKKESFPLTVTSAQKNPTAFYLCASSVQGGYGYTFGSGTRLTVV.

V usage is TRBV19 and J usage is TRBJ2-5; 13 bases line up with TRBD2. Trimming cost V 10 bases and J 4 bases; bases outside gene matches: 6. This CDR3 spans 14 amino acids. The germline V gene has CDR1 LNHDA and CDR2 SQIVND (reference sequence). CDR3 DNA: TGTGCCACGCAGGGACTAGCGGGATTAGAGACCCAGTACTTC. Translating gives CATQGLAGLETQYF.

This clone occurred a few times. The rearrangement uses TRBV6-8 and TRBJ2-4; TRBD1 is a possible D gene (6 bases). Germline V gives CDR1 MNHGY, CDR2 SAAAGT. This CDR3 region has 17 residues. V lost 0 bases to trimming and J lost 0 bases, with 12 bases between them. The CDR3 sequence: CASSYSISGVAKNIQYF. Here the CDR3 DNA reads TGTGCCAGCAGTTACTCGATTTCAGGGGTAGCCAAAAACATTCAGTACTTC.

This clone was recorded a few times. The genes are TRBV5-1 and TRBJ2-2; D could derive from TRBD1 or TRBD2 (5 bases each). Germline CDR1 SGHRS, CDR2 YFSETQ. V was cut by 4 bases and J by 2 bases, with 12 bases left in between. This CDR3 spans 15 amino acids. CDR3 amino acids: CASSGGVGNTGELFF. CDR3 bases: TGCGCCAGCAGCGGGGGAGTGGGAAACACCGGGGAGCTGTTTTTT.

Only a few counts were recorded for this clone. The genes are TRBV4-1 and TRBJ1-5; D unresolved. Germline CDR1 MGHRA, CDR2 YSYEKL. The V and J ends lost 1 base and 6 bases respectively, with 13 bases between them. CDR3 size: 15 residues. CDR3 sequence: CASSQGPYEGQPQHF. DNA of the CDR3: TGCGCCAGCAGCCAAGGGCCTTATGAGGGTCAGCCCCAGCATTTT.

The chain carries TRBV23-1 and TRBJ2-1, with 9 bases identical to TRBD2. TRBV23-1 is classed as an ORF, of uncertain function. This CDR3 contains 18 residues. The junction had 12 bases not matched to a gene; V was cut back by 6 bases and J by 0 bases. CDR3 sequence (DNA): TGCGCCAGCAGCCCGTTAGCGGGAGTTCAGTACTCCTACAATGAGCAGTTCTTC. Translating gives CASSPLAGVQYSYNEQFF.

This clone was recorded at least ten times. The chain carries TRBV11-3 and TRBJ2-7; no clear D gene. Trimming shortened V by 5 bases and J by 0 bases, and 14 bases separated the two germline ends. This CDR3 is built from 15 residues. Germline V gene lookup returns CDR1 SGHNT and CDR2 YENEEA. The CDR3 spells CASSLGALLSYEQYF. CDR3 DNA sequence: TGTGCCAGCAGCCTCGGCGCACTACTCTCCTACGAGCAGTACTTC. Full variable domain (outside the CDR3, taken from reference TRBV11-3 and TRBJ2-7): EAGVVQSPRYKIIEKKQPVAFWCNPISGHNTLYWYLQNLGQGPELLIRYENEEAVDDSQLPKDRFSAERLKGVDSTLKIQPAELGDSAVYLCASSLGALLSYEQYFGPGTRLTVT.

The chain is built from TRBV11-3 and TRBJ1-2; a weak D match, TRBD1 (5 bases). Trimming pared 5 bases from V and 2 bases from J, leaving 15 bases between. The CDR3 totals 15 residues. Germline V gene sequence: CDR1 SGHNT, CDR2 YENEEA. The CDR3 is CASSLFGDLNYGYTF. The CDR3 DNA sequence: TGTGCCAGCAGCCTCTTCGGGGACCTAAACTATGGCTACACCTTC.

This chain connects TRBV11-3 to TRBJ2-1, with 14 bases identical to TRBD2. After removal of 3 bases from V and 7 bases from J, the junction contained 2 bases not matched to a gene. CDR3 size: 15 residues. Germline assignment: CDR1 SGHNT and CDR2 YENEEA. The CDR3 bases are TGTGCCAGCAGCTTTGGACTAGCGGGAGGAAATGAGCAGTTCTTC. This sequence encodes CASSFGLAGGNEQFF.

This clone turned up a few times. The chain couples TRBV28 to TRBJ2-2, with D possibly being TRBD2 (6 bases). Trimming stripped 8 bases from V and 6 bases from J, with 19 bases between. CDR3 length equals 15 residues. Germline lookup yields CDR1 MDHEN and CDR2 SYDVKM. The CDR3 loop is CASRLGGTASGELFF. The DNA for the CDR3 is TGTGCCAGCCGCCTGGGCGGGACCGCCTCCGGGGAGCTGTTTTTT.

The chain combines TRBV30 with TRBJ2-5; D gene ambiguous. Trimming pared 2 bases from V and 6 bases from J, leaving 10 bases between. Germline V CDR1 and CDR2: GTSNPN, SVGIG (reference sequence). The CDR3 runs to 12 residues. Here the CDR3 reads CAWSRLAQTQYF. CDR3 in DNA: TGTGCCTGGAGTCGACTGGCCCAGACCCAGTACTTC.

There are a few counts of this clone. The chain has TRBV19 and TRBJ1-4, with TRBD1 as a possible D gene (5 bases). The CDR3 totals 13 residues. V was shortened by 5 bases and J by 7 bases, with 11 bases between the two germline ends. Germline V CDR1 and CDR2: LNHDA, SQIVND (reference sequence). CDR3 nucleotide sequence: TGTGCCAGTAGTCGGGGACGCGGTGAAAAACTGTTTTTT. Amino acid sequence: CASSRGRGEKLFF. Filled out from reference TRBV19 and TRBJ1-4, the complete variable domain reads DGGITQSPKYLFRKEGQNVTLSCEQNLNHDAMYWYRQDPGQGLRLIYYSQIVNDFQKGDIAEGYSVSREKKESFPLTVTSAQKNPTAFYLCASSRGRGEKLFFGSGTQLSVL.

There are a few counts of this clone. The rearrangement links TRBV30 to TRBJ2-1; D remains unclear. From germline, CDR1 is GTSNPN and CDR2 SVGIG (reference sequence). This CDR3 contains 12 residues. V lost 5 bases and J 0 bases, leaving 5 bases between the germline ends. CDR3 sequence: CAWLRSYNEQFF. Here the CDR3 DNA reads TGTGCCTGGTTACGCTCCTACAATGAGCAGTTCTTC.

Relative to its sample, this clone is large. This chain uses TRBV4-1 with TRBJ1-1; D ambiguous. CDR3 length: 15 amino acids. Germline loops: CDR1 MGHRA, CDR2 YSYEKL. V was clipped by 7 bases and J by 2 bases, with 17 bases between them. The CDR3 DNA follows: TGCGCCAGCATGATGACCCCCCGACCCAACACTGAAGCTTTCTTT. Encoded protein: CASMMTPRPNTEAFF.

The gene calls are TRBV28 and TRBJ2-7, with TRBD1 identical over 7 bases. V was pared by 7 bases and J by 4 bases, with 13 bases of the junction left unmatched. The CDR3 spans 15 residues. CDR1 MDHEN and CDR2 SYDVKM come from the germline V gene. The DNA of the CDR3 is TGTGCCAGCACCGGATCGGGGACAGACAGGTACGAGCAGTACTTC. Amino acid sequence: CASTGSGTDRYEQYF.

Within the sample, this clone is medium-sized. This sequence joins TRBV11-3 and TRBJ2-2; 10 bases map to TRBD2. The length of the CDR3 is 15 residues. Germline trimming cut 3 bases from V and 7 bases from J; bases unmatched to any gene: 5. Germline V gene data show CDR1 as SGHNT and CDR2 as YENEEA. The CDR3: CASSLASGSFGELFF. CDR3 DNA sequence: TGTGCCAGCAGCTTGGCTAGCGGGAGTTTCGGGGAGCTGTTTTTT.

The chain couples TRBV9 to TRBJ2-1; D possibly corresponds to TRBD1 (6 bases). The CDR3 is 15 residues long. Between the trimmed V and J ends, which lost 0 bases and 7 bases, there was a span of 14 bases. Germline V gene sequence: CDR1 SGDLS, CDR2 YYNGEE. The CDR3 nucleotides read TGTGCCAGCAGCGTAGAGGGGGAATCTTGGAATGAGCAGTTCTTC. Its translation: CASSVEGESWNEQFF.

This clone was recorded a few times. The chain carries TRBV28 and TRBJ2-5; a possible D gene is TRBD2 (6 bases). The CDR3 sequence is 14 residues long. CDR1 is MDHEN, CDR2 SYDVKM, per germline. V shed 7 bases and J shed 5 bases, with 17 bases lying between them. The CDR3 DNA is TGTGCCAGCAATCCCGGGGGACTTGGGGAGACCCAGTACTTC. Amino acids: CASNPGGLGETQYF. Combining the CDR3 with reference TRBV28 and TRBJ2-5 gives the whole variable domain DVKVTQSSRYLVKRTGEKVFLECVQDMDHENMFWYRQDPGLGLRLIYFSYDVKMKEKGDIPEGYSVSREKKERFSLILESASTNQTSMYLCASNPGGLGETQYFGPGTRLLVL.

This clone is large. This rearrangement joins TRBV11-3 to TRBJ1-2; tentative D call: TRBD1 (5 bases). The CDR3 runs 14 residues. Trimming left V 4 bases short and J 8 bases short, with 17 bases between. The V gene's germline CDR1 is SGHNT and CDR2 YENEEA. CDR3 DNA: TGTGCCAGCAGCTCCGGGACCCAACCTGGGGGCTACACCTTC. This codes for CASSSGTQPGGYTF.